Described below is a single TCR beta chain sequence and its context. The data were taken from a study of blood T cell repertoires in COVID-19. Background on the study: Researchers got acute and convalescent COVID-19 samples from the United States, Italy and Spain. PBMCs, B-cell-depleted T cells, or T cells provided the cDNA or gDNA that made up the material.

In the original processing: Reference gene primers were amplified, and this amplification served to estimate nucleated cell counts. The method was immunoSEQ multiplex PCR; TCRdb's version includes in-frame clones alone and lacks a portion of them. V, J and clone size reflect that table, while D and trimming were determined from the DNA. The sample carries hundreds of thousands of clones, approximately 85% recorded once. V was pared by 0 bases and J by 3 bases, with 5 bases of the junction left unmatched. Germline V gene data show CDR1 as GTSNPN and CDR2 as SVGIG (reference sequence). This CDR3 contains 16 residues. Participant-given clinical history determined each cohort assignment.

The receptor's source is a woman aged 50 to 60 with acute COVID-19. The sequenced sample was PBMCs or T cells enriched from blood (not recorded which). The gene calls are TRBV30 and TRBJ2-5, with TRBD2 identical over 12 bases. CDR3 amino acids: CAWSVLRLAGEETQYF. The CDR3 coding sequence is TGTGCCTGGAGTGTACTTCGACTAGCGGGGGAAGAGACCCAGTACTTC.